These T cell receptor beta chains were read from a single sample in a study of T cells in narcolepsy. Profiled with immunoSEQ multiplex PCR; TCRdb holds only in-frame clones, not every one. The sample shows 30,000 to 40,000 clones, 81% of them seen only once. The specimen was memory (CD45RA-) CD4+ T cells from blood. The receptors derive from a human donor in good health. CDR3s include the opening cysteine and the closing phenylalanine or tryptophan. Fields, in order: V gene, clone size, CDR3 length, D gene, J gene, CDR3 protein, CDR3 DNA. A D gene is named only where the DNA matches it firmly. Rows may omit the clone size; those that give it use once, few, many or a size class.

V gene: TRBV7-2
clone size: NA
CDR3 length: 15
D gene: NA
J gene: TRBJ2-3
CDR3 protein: CASSSFPRGTDTQYF
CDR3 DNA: TGTGCCAGCAGCTCCTTCCCACGGGGCACAGATACGCAGTATTTT

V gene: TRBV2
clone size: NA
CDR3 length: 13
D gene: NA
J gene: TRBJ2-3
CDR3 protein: CASSPTLLDTQYF
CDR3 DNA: TGTGCCAGCAGTCCTACACTGCTAGATACGCAGTATTTT

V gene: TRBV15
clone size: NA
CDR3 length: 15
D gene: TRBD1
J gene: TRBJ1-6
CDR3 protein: CATSRGRDSRVPLHF
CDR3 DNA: TGTGCCACCAGCAGAGGCCGGGACAGCAGGGTACCCCTCCACTTT

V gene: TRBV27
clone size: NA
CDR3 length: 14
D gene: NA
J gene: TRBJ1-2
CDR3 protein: CASGSRAATYGYTF
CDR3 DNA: TGTGCCAGCGGATCTAGGGCAGCTACCTATGGCTACACCTTC

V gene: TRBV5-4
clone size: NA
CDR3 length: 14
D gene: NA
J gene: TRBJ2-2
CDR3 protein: CASSSWGKTGELFF
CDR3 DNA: TGTGCCAGCAGCTCTTGGGGGAAGACCGGGGAGCTGTTTTTT

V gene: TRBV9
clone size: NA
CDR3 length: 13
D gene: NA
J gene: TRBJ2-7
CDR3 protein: CASSRTDPYELYF
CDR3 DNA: TGTGCCAGCAGCAGGACAGACCCCTACGAGCTGTACTTC

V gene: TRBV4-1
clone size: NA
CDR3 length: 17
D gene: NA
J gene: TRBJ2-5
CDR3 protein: CASSQGLQDIPQETQYF
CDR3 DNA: TGCGCCAGCAGCCAAGGGTTACAGGACATACCTCAAGAGACCCAGTACTTC

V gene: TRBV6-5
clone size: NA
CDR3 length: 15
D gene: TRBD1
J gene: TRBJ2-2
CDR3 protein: CASIPGTGYTGELFF
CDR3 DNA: TGTGCCAGCATTCCCGGGACAGGGTACACCGGGGAGCTGTTTTTT

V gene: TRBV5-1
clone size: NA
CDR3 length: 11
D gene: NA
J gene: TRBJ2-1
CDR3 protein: CASSSRGDQFF
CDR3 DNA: TGCGCCAGCAGCTCCAGGGGAGATCAGTTCTTC

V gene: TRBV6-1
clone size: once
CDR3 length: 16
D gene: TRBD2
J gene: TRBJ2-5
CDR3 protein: CASSEGWGGRKETQYF
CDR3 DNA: TGTGCCAGCAGTGAAGGATGGGGGGGAAGAAAAGAGACCCAGTACTTC

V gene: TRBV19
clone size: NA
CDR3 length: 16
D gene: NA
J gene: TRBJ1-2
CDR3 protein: CASSILLGTDSYGYTF
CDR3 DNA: TGTGCCAGTAGTATCCTCCTAGGGACTGACAGCTATGGCTACACCTTC

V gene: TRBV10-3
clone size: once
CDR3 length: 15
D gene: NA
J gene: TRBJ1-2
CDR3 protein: CAISETQRGDYGYTF
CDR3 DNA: TGTGCCATCAGTGAGACACAGAGGGGGGACTATGGCTACACCTTC

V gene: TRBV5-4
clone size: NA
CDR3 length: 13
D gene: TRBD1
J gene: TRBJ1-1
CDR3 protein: CASSRTGGTEAFF
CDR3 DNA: TGTGCCAGCAGCCGGACAGGGGGCACTGAAGCTTTCTTT

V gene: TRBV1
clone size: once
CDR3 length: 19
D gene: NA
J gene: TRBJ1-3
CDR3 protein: CTSSQDRMPGGISGNTIYF
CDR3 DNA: TGCACCAGCAGCCAAGATAGAATGCCCGGGGGAATCTCTGGAAACACCATATATTTT

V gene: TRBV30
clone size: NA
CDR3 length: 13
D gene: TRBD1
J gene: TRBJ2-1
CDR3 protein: CAWSRGHRNEQFF
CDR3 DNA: TGTGCCTGGAGCAGGGGGCACCGTAATGAGCAGTTCTTC

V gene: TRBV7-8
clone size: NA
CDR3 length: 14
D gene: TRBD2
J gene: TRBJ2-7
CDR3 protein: CASSPGAGGPEQYF
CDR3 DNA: TGTGCCAGCAGCCCAGGGGCGGGAGGGCCCGAGCAGTACTTC

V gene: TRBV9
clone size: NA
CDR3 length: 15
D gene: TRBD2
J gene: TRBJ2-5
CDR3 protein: CASSATSVLQETQYF
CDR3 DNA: TGTGCCAGCAGCGCGACTAGCGTCCTCCAAGAGACCCAGTACTTC

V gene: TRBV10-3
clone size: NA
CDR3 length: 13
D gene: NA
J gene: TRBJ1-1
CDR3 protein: CAMTLGRNTEAFF
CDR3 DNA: TGTGCCATGACCCTCGGAAGGAACACTGAAGCTTTCTTT

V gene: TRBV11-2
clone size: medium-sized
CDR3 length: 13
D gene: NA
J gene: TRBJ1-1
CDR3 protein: CASSPNHGTEAFF
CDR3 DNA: TGTGCCAGCAGCCCAAATCACGGCACTGAAGCTTTCTTT

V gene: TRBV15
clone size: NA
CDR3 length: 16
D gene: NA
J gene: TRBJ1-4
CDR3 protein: CATSRDAGATNEKLFF
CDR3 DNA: TGTGCCACCAGCAGAGATGCGGGAGCAACTAATGAAAAACTGTTTTTT

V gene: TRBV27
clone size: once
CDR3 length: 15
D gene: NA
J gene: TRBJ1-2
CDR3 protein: CASSFFTTSASGYTF
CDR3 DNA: TGTGCCAGCAGTTTCTTTACCACAAGCGCATCTGGCTACACCTTC

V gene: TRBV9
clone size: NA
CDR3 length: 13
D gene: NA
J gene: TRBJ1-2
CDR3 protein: CASSVSGRLGYTF
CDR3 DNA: TGTGCCAGCAGCGTAAGCGGGAGACTTGGCTACACCTTC

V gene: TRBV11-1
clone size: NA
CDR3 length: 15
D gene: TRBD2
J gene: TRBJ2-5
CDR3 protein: CASSFPLAAGETQYF
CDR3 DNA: TGTGCCAGCAGCTTCCCCCTAGCGGCAGGGGAGACCCAGTACTTC

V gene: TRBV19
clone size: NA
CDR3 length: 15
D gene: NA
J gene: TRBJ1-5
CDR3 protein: CASSQVGYSNQPQHF
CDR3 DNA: TGTGCCAGTAGTCAAGTCGGTTATAGCAATCAGCCCCAGCATTTT

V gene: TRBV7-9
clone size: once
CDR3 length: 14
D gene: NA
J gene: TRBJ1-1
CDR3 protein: CASSPPTGRTEAFF
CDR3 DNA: TGTGCCAGCAGCCCACCAACGGGCCGCACTGAAGCTTTCTTT

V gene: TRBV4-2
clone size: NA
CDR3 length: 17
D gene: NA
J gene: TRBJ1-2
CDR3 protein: CASSAGGAGGEEGGYTF
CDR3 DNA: TGTGCCAGCAGCGCGGGCGGGGCAGGTGGCGAAGAGGGAGGCTACACCTTC

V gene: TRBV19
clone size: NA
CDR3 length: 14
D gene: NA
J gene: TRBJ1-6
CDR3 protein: CASRGTDYNSPLHF
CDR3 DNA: TGTGCCAGCCGCGGGACGGATTATAATTCACCCCTCCACTTT

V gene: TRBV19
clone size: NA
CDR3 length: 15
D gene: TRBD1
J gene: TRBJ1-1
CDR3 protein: CATIETGRMNTEAFF
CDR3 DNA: TGTGCCACCATCGAGACAGGGAGAATGAACACTGAAGCTTTCTTT

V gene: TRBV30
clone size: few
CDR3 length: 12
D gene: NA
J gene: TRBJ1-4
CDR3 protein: CAWSRIKEKLFF
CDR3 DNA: TGTGCCTGGAGTAGGATAAAGGAAAAACTGTTTTTT

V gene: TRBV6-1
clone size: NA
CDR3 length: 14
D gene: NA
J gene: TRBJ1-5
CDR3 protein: CASSASGQGQPQHF
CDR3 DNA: TGTGCCAGCAGTGCCTCGGGGCAGGGTCAGCCCCAGCATTTT

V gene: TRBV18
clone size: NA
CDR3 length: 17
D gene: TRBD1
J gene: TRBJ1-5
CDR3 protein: CASSPGTGGGSNQPQHF
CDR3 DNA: TGTGCCAGCTCACCAGGGACAGGGGGTGGAAGCAATCAGCCCCAGCATTTT

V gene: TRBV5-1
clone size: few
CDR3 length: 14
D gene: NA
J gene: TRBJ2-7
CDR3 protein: CASTDLGHSYEQYF
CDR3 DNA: TGCGCCAGCACCGACTTAGGTCACTCCTACGAGCAGTACTTC

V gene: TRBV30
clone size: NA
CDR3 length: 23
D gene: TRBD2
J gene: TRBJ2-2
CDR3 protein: CAWSRRRVGTTLLADANTGELFF
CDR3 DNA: TGTGCCTGGAGCCGCCGCCGGGTTGGGACAACTTTACTAGCGGACGCGAACACCGGGGAGCTGTTTTTT

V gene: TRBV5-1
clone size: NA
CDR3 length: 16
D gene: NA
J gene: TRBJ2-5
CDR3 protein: CASSLTLQGKRETQYF
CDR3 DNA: TGCGCCAGCAGCCTAACCTTACAGGGAAAACGTGAGACCCAGTACTTC

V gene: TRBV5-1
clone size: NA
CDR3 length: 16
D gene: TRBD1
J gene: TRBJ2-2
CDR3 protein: CASSPGQAIVGWELFF
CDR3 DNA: TGCGCCAGCAGCCCGGGACAGGCAATAGTGGGCTGGGAGCTGTTTTTT

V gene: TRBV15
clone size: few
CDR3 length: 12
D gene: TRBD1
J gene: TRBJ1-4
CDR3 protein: CATSPGGEKLFF
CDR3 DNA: TGTGCCACCAGCCCAGGGGGTGAAAAACTGTTTTTT

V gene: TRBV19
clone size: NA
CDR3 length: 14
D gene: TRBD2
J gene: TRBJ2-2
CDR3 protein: CATSGGFNTGELFF
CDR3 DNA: TGTGCCACTAGCGGGGGGTTCAACACCGGGGAGCTGTTTTTT

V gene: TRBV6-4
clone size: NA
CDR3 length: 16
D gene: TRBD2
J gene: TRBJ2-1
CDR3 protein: CASSDSTSGSYNEQFF
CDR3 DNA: TGTGCCAGCAGTGACTCGACTAGCGGGAGTTACAATGAGCAGTTCTTC

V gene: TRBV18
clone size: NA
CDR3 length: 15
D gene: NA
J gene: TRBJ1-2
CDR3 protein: CASSRRSVNNYGYTF
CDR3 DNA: TGTGCCAGCTCACGGCGGTCGGTGAACAACTATGGCTACACCTTC

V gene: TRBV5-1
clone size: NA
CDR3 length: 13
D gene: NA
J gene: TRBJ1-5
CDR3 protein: CASSIDRNQPQHF
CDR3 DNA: TGCGCCAGCAGCATAGACAGGAATCAGCCCCAGCATTTT